The 25 T cell receptor beta chains in this list originate from one sample, sequenced in a study of blood T cells in healthy people across ages. Sample-barcoded 5' priming and a J-beta primer mix drove a second PCR of roughly 6 to 12 cycles. MiXCR, run by TCRdb on the 5' RACE reads, gives a single entry per CDR3 protein. The sample holds some 1.4 million distinct CDR3 sequences, around 42% seen once. The sequencing input was blood. The receptors derive from a woman aged 18 to 35 in good health.

V is TRBV20-1 and J is TRBJ1-2, with TRBD1 as a possible D gene (6 bases). The CDR3 length is 12 residues. Trimming cost V 2 bases and J 4 bases, with 8 bases left between them. CDR1 DFQATT and CDR2 SNEGSKA come from the germline V gene (reference sequence). The CDR3 DNA follows: TGCAGTGCTAGAATACAGGGCTATGGCTACACCTTC. Amino acid sequence: CSARIQGYGYTF.

The V and J genes are TRBV5-5 and TRBJ2-7; D uncertain. The last part of the DNA fits TRBJ2-5 better; the J call may be wrong. Germline lookup yields CDR1 SGHKS and CDR2 YYEKEE (reference sequence). This CDR3 has 11 residues. As DNA, the CDR3 is TGTGCCAGCAGCTTTACTCAGACCCAGTACTTC. This codes for CASSFTQTQYF.

This CDR3 is CASSLSWADTQYF. DNA for the CDR3: TGTGCCAGCAGCTTATCCTGGGCAGATACGCAGTATTTT. The chain couples TRBV7-2 to TRBJ2-3; D call uncertain. The CDR3 spans 13 residues. The germline V gene encodes CDR1 SGHTA and CDR2 FQGNSA. V shed 2 bases and J shed 4 bases, with 7 bases lying between them.

In its sample, this clonotype was seen a few times. The chain recombines TRBV12-3 or TRBV12-4 with TRBJ2-3; D is unresolved. With 5 bases removed from V and 6 bases from J, the gap between germline ends came to 12 bases. The CDR3 has 13 amino acids. The CDR3, as DNA: TGTGCCAGCAGTATGATAAGGAAGGATACGCAGTATTTT. This translates into CASSMIRKDTQYF.

This clonotype was seen more than once but under ten times. The chain has TRBV10-3 and TRBJ1-2; TRBD1 agrees at 8 bases. CDR1 and CDR2 from the germline V gene are ENHRY and SYGVKD. This CDR3 comprises 13 residues. V shed 2 bases, J shed 7 bases, and the junction held 3 bases outside the gene matches. The CDR3 DNA reads as TGTGCCATCAGTGAGGAGACAGGGGCTGGCTACACCTTC. Translating it yields CAISEETGAGYTF.

The chain combines TRBV29-1 with TRBJ2-1; no definite D call. Trimming removed 7 bases at V and 6 bases at J, with 13 bases between. Germline V gene sequence: CDR1 SQVTM, CDR2 ANQGSEA. This CDR3 is built from 12 residues. CDR3 in amino acids: CSGGISSNEQFF. In DNA form, the CDR3 reads TGCAGCGGTGGGATTAGCAGCAATGAGCAGTTCTTC.

This clonotype was seen a handful of times. The chain carries TRBV10-3 and TRBJ1-1, with a tentative D call TRBD1 (5 bases). Germline V gives CDR1 ENHRY, CDR2 SYGVKD. The CDR3 covers 15 residues. Trimming took 5 bases from V and 5 from J, leaving 18 bases between them. CDR3 coding DNA: TGTGCCATCAGTAGCCGGCCTCAACAGGAGACTGAAGCTTTCTTT. This sequence encodes CAISSRPQQETEAFF.

This chain connects TRBV5-1 to TRBJ2-1; a possible D gene is TRBD2 (6 bases). Trimming removed 0 bases from V and 6 bases from J, with 13 bases in between. Germline V lookup: CDR1 SGHRS, CDR2 YFSETQ. The length of the CDR3 is 15 residues. CDR3 amino acids: CASSLDSGYGNEQFF. In DNA form, the CDR3 reads TGCGCCAGCAGCTTGGACAGCGGGTACGGCAATGAGCAGTTCTTC.

The rearrangement joins TRBV7-2 to TRBJ2-1, with 9 bases that match TRBD2. Germline V gene sequence: CDR1 SGHTA, CDR2 FQGNSA. V gave up 5 bases and J gave up 13 bases; unmatched junction bases: 18. The CDR3 runs 16 residues. The DNA of the CDR3 is TGTGCCAGCAGCCCTTCAGGGCGGGGGGGTTTTGAGACCCAGTTCTTC. It specifies CASSPSGRGGFETQFF.

The J gene is TRBJ1-2, the V gene TRBV28; D remains unclear. Germline V gives CDR1 MDHEN, CDR2 SYDVKM. Between the trimmed V and J ends, which lost 3 bases and 8 bases, there was a span of 7 bases. This CDR3 comprises 11 residues. CDR3 sequence (DNA): TGTGCCAGCAGTTTCAATGACGGCTACACCTTC. Encoded protein: CASSFNDGYTF.

The chain combines TRBV6-5 with TRBJ2-1; 8 nucleotides align to TRBD2. The trim removed 8 bases at V and 2 bases at J, leaving 8 bases unmatched. This CDR3 region has 15 residues. CDR1 is MNHEY and CDR2 is SVGAGI in the germline V gene. The CDR3 sequence is CASQRVAGTYNEQFF. The CDR3 DNA reads TGTGCCAGCCAAAGGGTAGCGGGGACCTACAATGAGCAGTTCTTC.

Only a few counts were recorded for this clonotype. The chain combines TRBV10-3 with TRBJ2-7, with D perhaps matching TRBD1 (6 bases). The CDR3 totals 11 residues. Germline V gene lookup returns CDR1 ENHRY and CDR2 SYGVKD. Trimming took off 8 bases at V and 4 bases at J, with 9 bases between the two ends. The CDR3 DNA reads as TGTGCCATCGCAGGGGCGTACGAGCAGTACTTC. Translated: CAIAGAYEQYF.

This sequence joins TRBV9 and TRBJ2-5; maybe TRBD2 (5 bases). Trimming left V 0 bases short and J 4 bases short, with 10 bases between. CDR1 and CDR2 from the germline V gene are SGDLS and YYNGEE. This CDR3 is 14 amino acids long. The CDR3 bases are TGTGCCAGCAGCGTAGGATCCGAGGGAGAGACCCAGTACTTC. It specifies CASSVGSEGETQYF.

This clonotype showed up just a few times. The chain joins TRBV27 to TRBJ2-7; TRBD2 matches 8 bases. This CDR3 has 15 amino acids. Germline assignment: CDR1 MNHEY and CDR2 SMNVEV (reference sequence). The trim removed 0 bases at V and 4 bases at J, leaving 5 bases unmatched. CDR3 sequence (DNA): TGTGCCAGCAGTTTATCCCCCAGCGGGAGTTACGAGCAGTACTTC. Amino acids: CASSLSPSGSYEQYF.

The table lists this clonotype with a few counts. The chain combines TRBV7-9 with TRBJ2-1; 8 bases are a match to TRBD1. The germline V gene has CDR1 SEHNR and CDR2 FQNEAQ (reference sequence). The CDR3 extends over 14 amino acids. V dropped 5 bases and J dropped 8; count of bases not matched to a gene: 8. Here the CDR3 DNA reads TGTGCCAGCAGCAACCCAGACAGGGGACATGAGCAGTTCTTC. Amino acids: CASSNPDRGHEQFF.

The chain couples TRBV28 to TRBJ2-1, with 12 bases that match TRBD2. With V trimmed by 8 bases and J by 0 bases, 8 bases remained unmatched. Per the germline V gene, CDR1 is MDHEN and CDR2 is SYDVKM. The length of the CDR3 is 17 residues. The CDR3 DNA reads TGTGCCAGCCGGGGACTAGCGGGTGGCCGCTCCTACAATGAGCAGTTCTTC. Residues: CASRGLAGGRSYNEQFF.

This chain uses TRBV7-2 with TRBJ1-5; no firm D call. The CDR3 consists of 18 residues. Trimming stripped 0 bases from V and 0 bases from J, with 15 bases between. Germline CDR1 is SGHTA and CDR2 is FQGNSA. This chain's CDR3 is CASSLANKREYSNQPQHF. The CDR3 DNA is TGTGCCAGCAGCTTAGCGAATAAAAGAGAGTATAGCAATCAGCCCCAGCATTTT.

DNA of the CDR3: TGTGCCAGCTCCCAAGGGACTAGCGGGAGCCGGGAGACCCAGTACTTC. This translates into CASSQGTSGSRETQYF. This chain links TRBV18 with TRBJ2-7; TRBD2 matches at 14 bases. The J call may be wrong; the DNA end is better matched by TRBJ2-5. From germline, CDR1 is KGHSH and CDR2 LQKENI. The CDR3 is 16 residues long.

This rearrangement joins TRBV20-1 to TRBJ2-1, with 8 bases aligning to TRBD2. V was clipped by 5 bases and J by 0 bases; unmatched bases: 6. The CDR3 is 15 residues long. From germline, CDR1 is DFQATT and CDR2 SNEGSKA (reference sequence). CDR3 nucleotides: TGCAGTGCTTTCCGGGGGGGTAGCTCCTACAATGAGCAGTTCTTC. Protein: CSAFRGGSSYNEQFF.

The sample holds a few counts of this clonotype. This chain connects TRBV20-1 to TRBJ2-3; 7 nucleotides align to TRBD1. The CDR3 contains 17 residues. Per the germline V gene, CDR1 is DFQATT and CDR2 is SNEGSKA (reference sequence). Trimming took 6 bases from V and 0 from J; bases not matched to a gene: 15. CDR3 sequence (DNA): TGCAGTGCCATCCCCATTACTCAGGGGGATAGCACAGATACGCAGTATTTT. Encoded protein: CSAIPITQGDSTDTQYF.

The J gene is TRBJ2-6, the V gene TRBV12-3 or TRBV12-4; TRBD1 aligns across 9 bases. Losses at the gene ends were 6 bases for V and 2 bases for J; bases not matched to a gene: 5. The CDR3 runs to 16 residues. The CDR3 DNA sequence: TGTGCCAGCAGGCCAACAGGGGGCGCTGGGGCCAACGTCCTGACTTTC. Encoded protein: CASRPTGGAGANVLTF.

CDR3 amino acids: CASSPSGTPAYEQYF. CDR3 nucleotides: TGTGCCAGCAGCCCCTCCGGGACACCAGCCTACGAGCAGTACTTC. The chain is built from TRBV12-3 or TRBV12-4 and TRBJ2-7, with a tentative D call TRBD1 (6 bases). V was shortened by 6 bases and J by 2 bases, with 17 bases between the two germline ends. CDR3 length equals 15 residues.

V is TRBV9 and J is TRBJ2-2, with 7 bases aligning to TRBD1. The CDR3 runs 15 residues. V dropped 3 bases and J dropped 6; count of bases not matched to a gene: 8. Germline V CDR1 and CDR2: SGDLS, YYNGEE. CDR3 sequence: CASSAGTASSGELFF. CDR3 DNA sequence: TGTGCCAGCAGCGCCGGGACAGCAAGTTCCGGGGAGCTGTTTTTT.

This chain joins TRBV5-1 and TRBJ2-1; D might be TRBD2 (6 bases). The CDR3 totals 15 residues. Between the trimmed V and J ends, which lost 4 bases and 2 bases, there was a span of 13 bases. Germline V gene sequence: CDR1 SGHRS, CDR2 YFSETQ. CDR3 coding DNA: TGCGCCAGCAGCCTAGCGTTTCTAACCTACAATGAGCAGTTCTTC. Translation gives CASSLAFLTYNEQFF.

The CDR3 loop is CASSYSTGGADTQYF. The CDR3 DNA follows: TGTGCCAGCAGTTACTCGACAGGGGGCGCAGATACGCAGTATTTT. The gene calls are TRBV6-5 and TRBJ2-3; 10 nucleotides agree with TRBD1. CDR3 length: 15 amino acids. The junction had 1 base not matched to a gene; V was cut back by 0 bases and J by 4 bases. In germline, CDR1 is MNHEY, CDR2 SVGAGI.